The following is a TCR beta chain sequence with its context. This specimen belongs to a study of chemoradiotherapy in HPV16-positive cancers. The repertoire was sequenced with immunoSEQ multiplex PCR; TCRdb's copy has only in-frame clones and lacks some. Of 30,000 to 40,000 clones listed, about 77% were seen once; the top ten hold 4.5% to 5.5%. This specimen was blood, taken from a patient who underwent chemoradiotherapy. This clonotype was sampled from a human donor with HPV-associated anogenital cancer.

The CDR3 sequence: CAITKSYQPQHF. The CDR3 DNA reads TGTGCCATTACAAAGTCGTATCAGCCCCAGCATTTT. The genes are TRBV27 and TRBJ1-5, with unresolved D. The CDR3 extends over 12 amino acids. Germline-derived CDR1 and CDR2 are MNHEY and SMNVEV (reference sequence). Trimming took off 10 bases at V and 5 bases at J, with 12 bases between the two ends.